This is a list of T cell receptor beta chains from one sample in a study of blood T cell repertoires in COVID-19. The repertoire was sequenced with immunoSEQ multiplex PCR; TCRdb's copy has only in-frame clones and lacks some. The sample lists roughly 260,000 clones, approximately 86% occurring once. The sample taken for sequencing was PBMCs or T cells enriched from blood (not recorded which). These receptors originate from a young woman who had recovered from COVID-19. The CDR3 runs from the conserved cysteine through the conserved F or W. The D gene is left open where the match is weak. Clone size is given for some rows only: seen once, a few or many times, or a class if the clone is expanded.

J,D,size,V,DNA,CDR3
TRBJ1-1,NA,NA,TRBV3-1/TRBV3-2,TGTGCCAGCAGCCATGGGGGCTACACTGAAGCTTTCTTT,CASSHGGYTEAFF
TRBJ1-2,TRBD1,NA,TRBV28,TGTGCCAGCAGATTAGAGGGACAGGGGGCAGGGGGCTACACCTTC,CASRLEGQGAGGYTF
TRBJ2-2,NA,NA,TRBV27,TGTGCCAGCAGTCCCGACAGGACCGGGGAGCTGTTTTTT,CASSPDRTGELFF
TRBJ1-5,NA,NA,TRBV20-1,TGCAGTGCTAGTGGGGGAGGGGCCGGCAATCAGCCCCAGCATTTT,CSASGGGAGNQPQHF
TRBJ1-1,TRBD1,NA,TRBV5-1,TGCGCCAGCAGCGACGGACAGGGCGGGTCCACTGAAGCTTTCTTT,CASSDGQGGSTEAFF
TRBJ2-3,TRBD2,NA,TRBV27,TGTGCCAGCAGTTTAAGGGCTAGCGGGAGTCAAGATACGCAGTATTTT,CASSLRASGSQDTQYF
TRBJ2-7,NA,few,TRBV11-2,TGTGCCAGCAGCTTATCAGGTCGGGCGGGCGAGCAGTACTTC,CASSLSGRAGEQYF
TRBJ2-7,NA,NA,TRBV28,TGTGCCAGCAGTTTACTACAGGCTACCTACGAGCAGTACTTC,CASSLLQATYEQYF
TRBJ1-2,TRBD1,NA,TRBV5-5,TGTGCCAGCAGCTTGGGGGACAGCTTCTATGGCTACACCTTC,CASSLGDSFYGYTF
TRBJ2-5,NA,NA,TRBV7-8,TGTGCCAGCAGCTCGTACCAAAAGCGACTAGACCAAGAGACCCAGTACTTC,CASSSYQKRLDQETQYF
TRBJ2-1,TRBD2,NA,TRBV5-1,TGCGCCAGCAGCTTGGTTAGCGGGATCGTAGGTAATGAGCAGTTCTTC,CASSLVSGIVGNEQFF
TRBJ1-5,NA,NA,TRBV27,TGTGCCAGCAGTTTCTCTAGACAGAATCAGCCCCAGCATTTT,CASSFSRQNQPQHF
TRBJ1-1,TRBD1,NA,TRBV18,TGTGCCAGCTCACCACAGGCGGGCAGGGGGGAAGCTTTCTTT,CASSPQAGRGEAFF
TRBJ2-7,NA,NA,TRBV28,TGTGCCAGCAGTGGGCCTGAGGGAGAACTAACCTACGAGCAGTACTTC,CASSGPEGELTYEQYF
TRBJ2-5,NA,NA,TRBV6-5,TGTGCCAGCAGTTACGGTTCGCGAGTTGGGACCCAGTACTTC,CASSYGSRVGTQYF
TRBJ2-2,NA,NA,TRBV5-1,TGCGCCAGCAGCGAAGGGGCCTCGAACACCGGGGAGCTGTTTTTT,CASSEGASNTGELFF
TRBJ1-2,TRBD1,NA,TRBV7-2,TGTGCCAGCGCCCCGGCCAGGGGGCATTCGAAGGGCTACACCTTC,CASAPARGHSKGYTF
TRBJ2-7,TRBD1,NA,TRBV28,TGTGCCAGCAGGGGACAGGGGGCGGGCGAGCAGTACTTC,CASRGQGAGEQYF
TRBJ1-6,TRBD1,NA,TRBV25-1,TGTGCCAGCAGAAGAACAGGGGGCTTTTCACCCCTCCACTTT,CASRRTGGFSPLHF
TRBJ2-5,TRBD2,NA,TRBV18,TGTGCCAGCTCACCCAGCGGGGATCAAGAGACCCAGTACTTC,CASSPSGDQETQYF
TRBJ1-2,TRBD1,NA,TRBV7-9,TGTGCCAGCAGCCAAGGGGGCATGGGCTATGGCTACACCTTC,CASSQGGMGYGYTF
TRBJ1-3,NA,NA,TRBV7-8,TGTGCCAGCAGCTTAGCCCGGGTTGGGGGGGGGTTCTCTGGAAACACCATATATTTT,CASSLARVGGGFSGNTIYF
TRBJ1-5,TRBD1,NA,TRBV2,TGTGCCAGCAAGCAGGGGGCGAACCTTAGCAATCAGCCCCAGCATTTT,CASKQGANLSNQPQHF
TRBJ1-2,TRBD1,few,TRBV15,TGTGCCACCAGCAGGGCACAGGGGTTGAGGAACTATGGCTACACCTTC,CATSRAQGLRNYGYTF
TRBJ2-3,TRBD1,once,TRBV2,TGTGCCAGCAGCGCCGGGACAGGGCAACCCACAGATACGCAGTATTTT,CASSAGTGQPTDTQYF
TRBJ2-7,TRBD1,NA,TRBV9,TGTGCCAGCTCCCGACAGGGGACCTCCTACGAGCAGTACTTC,CASSRQGTSYEQYF
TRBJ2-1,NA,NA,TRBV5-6,TGTGCCAGCAGCTTGGTTGACCGCGGCCCCTACAATGAGCAGTTCTTC,CASSLVDRGPYNEQFF
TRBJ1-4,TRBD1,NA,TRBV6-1,TGTGCCAGCAGTGAACCCGGACAGGGCAGGTCCAAACTGTTTTTT,CASSEPGQGRSKLFF
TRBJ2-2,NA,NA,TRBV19,TGTGCCAGTAGTATAGGGTCAGAAGGGGAGCTGTTTTTT,CASSIGSEGELFF
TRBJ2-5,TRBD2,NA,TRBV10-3,TGTGCCATCAACGACCCGACTAGCGGGGCGGAGACCCAGTACTTC,CAINDPTSGAETQYF
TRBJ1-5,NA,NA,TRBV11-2,TGTGCCAGCAGCTTTTCACAGAGCAATCAGCCCCAGCATTTT,CASSFSQSNQPQHF
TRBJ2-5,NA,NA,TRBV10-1,TGCGCCAGCAGTGAGTCGTTGGAGACAGAGACCCAGTACTTC,CASSESLETETQYF
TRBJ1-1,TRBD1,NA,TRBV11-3,TGTGCCAGCAGCCACAGGGGGGAAGGGACTGAAGCTTTCTTT,CASSHRGEGTEAFF
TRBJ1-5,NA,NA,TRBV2,TGTGCCAGCAGTGGTATTCGGGACACTGATCAGCCCCAGCATTTT,CASSGIRDTDQPQHF
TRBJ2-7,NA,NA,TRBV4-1,TGCGCCAGCAGCCCAGGGTCGGGCGCCGGCTCCTACGAGCAGTACTTC,CASSPGSGAGSYEQYF
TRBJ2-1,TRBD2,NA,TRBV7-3,TGTGCCAGCAGCCCCGAGACGGGAGGGCCATACAATGAGCAGTTCTTC,CASSPETGGPYNEQFF
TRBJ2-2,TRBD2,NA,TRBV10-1,TGCGCCAGCAGTGGAAGGACTAGCGGGAACACCGGGGAGCTGTTTTTT,CASSGRTSGNTGELFF
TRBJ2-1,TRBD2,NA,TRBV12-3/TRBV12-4,TGTGCCAGCAGTTCCGGGACTAGCAATGAGCAGTTCTTC,CASSSGTSNEQFF
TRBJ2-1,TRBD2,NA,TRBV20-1,TGCAGTGCTAGTCCGGTGACTAGCCTTTACAATGAGCAGTTCTTC,CSASPVTSLYNEQFF
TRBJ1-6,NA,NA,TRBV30,TGTGCCTGGCGACCCCGGGATTTCAGGGGTTCACCCCTCCACTTT,CAWRPRDFRGSPLHF
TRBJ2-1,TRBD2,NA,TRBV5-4,TGTGCCAGCAGCTTAGGAGGGAGGGTTGAGCAGTTCTTC,CASSLGGRVEQFF
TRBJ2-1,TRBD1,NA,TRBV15,TGTGCCACCAATAGTCGGACAGGGAACAATGAGCAGTTCTTC,CATNSRTGNNEQFF
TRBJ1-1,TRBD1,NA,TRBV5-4,TGTGCCAGCAGGGAAGGGGGCGATAACACTGAAGCTTTCTTT,CASREGGDNTEAFF
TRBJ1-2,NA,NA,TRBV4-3,TGCGCCAGCAGCCAAGACGTGGGGGGTTTGAACTATGGCTACACCTTC,CASSQDVGGLNYGYTF
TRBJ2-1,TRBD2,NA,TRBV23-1,TGCGCCAGCAGTCAATCTGGGCCCAGGGACGGGAGGAGAGGGGATATGCATGAGCAGTTCTTC,CASSQSGPRDGRRGDMHEQFF
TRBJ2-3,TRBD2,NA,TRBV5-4,TGTGCCAGCCGACGACTAGCGGGGACGGGCACAGATACGCAGTATTTT,CASRRLAGTGTDTQYF
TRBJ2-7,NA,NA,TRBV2,TGTGCCAGCAACCTCGTGGGTGAGAGGTACGAGCAGTACTTC,CASNLVGERYEQYF
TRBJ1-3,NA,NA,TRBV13,TGTGCCAGCAGCTTAAGCGGGGCCTCTGGAAACACCATATATTTT,CASSLSGASGNTIYF
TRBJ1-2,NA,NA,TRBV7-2,TGTGCCAGCAGCCCACCTGCGGGGCCAACCCGAAGGGGCTACACCTTC,CASSPPAGPTRRGYTF
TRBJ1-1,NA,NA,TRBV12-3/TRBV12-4,TGTGCCAGCAGACGATTGGGGGGGCCTGAAGCTTTCTTT,CASRRLGGPEAFF
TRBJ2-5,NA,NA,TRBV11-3,TGTGCCAGCAGCTCCGAGCGGGCGGAGGAGACCCAGTACTTC,CASSSERAEETQYF
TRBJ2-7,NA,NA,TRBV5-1,TGCGCCAGCAGCTTGGCCCTACCCAACTCCTACGAGCAGTACTTC,CASSLALPNSYEQYF
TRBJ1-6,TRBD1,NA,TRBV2,TGTGCCAGCAGTACCACAGGGGATAATTCACCCCTCCACTTT,CASSTTGDNSPLHF
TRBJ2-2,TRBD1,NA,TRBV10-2,TGCGCCAGCAGTGAAGGGCAGGGGGTCGACGGGGAGCTGTTTTTT,CASSEGQGVDGELFF
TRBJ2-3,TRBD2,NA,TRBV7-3,TGTGCCAGCAGCCTCTCGGGCGGGAGGGCCCCAGATACGCAGTATTTT,CASSLSGGRAPDTQYF
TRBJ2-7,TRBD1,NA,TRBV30,TGTGCCTGGAGCGAAGGGGACAGGGTCCCCTACGAGCAGTACTTC,CAWSEGDRVPYEQYF
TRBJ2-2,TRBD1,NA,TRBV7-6,TGTGCCAGCAGCTTGGGTACAGGGGGTTCGGGGACCGGGGAGCTGTTTTTT,CASSLGTGGSGTGELFF
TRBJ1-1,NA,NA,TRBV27,TGTGCCAGCAGTTTATCTTCCAGGGTCGCTGAAGCTTTCTTT,CASSLSSRVAEAFF
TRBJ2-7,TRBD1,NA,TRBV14,TGTGCCAGCAGCCATCGACAGGGTTACTACGAGCAGTACTTC,CASSHRQGYYEQYF